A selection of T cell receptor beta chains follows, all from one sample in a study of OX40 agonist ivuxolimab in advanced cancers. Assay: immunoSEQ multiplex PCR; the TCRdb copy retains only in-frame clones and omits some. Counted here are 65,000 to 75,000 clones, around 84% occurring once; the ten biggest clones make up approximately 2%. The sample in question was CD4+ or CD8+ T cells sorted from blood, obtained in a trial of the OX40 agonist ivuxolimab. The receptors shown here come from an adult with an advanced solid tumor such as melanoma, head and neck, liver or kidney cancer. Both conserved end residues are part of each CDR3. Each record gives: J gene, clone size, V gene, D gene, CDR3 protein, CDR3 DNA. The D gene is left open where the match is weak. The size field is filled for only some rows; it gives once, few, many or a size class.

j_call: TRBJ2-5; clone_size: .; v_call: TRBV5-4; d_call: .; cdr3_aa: CASSFKGEETQYF; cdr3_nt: TGTGCCAGCAGCTTTAAGGGGGAAGAGACCCAGTACTTC
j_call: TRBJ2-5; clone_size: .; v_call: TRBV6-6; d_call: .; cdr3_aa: CASSLREDGETQYF; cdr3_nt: TGTGCCAGCAGTCTCAGGGAGGATGGAGAGACCCAGTACTTC
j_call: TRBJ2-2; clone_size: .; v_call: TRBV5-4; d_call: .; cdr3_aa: CASSFAGELFF; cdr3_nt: TGTGCCAGCAGCTTCGCCGGGGAGCTGTTTTTT
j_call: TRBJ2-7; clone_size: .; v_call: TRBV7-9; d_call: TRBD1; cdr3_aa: CASRQGGSYEQYF; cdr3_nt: TGTGCCAGCCGACAGGGTGGTTCCTACGAGCAGTACTTC
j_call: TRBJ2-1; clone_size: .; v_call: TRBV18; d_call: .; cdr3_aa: CASSLGQGTYNEQFF; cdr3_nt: TGTGCCAGCTCACTCGGACAAGGGACCTACAATGAGCAGTTCTTC
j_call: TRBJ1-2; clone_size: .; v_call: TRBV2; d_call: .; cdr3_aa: CASSEGPTTGSYGYTF; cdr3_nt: TGTGCCAGCAGTGAGGGCCCAACGACAGGATCCTATGGCTACACCTTC
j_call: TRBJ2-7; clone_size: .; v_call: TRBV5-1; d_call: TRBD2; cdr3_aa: CASSLAAREDYEQYF; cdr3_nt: TGCGCCAGCAGCTTGGCGGCGCGGGAGGACTACGAGCAGTACTTC
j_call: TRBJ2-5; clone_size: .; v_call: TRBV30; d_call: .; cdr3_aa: CAWSVGGQRETQYF; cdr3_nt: TGTGCCTGGAGTGTAGGGGGTCAGCGGGAGACCCAGTACTTC
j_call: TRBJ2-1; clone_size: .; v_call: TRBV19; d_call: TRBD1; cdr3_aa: CASSMGQGSNNEQFF; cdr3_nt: TGTGCCAGTAGTATGGGACAGGGGTCCAACAATGAGCAGTTCTTC
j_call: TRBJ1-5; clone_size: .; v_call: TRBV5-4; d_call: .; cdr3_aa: CASSLGQVGPQHF; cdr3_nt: TGTGCCAGCAGCCTGGGCCAGGTAGGACCCCAGCATTTT
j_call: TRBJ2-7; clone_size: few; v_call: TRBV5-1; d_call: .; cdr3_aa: CASSLEGNTYEQYF; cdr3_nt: TGCGCCAGCAGCTTGGAGGGGAACACCTACGAGCAGTACTTC
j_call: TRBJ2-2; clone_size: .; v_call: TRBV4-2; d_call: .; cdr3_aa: CASSQDTGTLANTGELFF; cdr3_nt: TGTGCCAGCAGCCAAGATACGGGGACACTCGCGAACACCGGGGAGCTGTTTTTT
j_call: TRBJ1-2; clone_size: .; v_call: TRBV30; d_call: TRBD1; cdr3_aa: CAWIGQVYGYTF; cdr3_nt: TGTGCCTGGATAGGACAGGTCTATGGCTACACCTTC
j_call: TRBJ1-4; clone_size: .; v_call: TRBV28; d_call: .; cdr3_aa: CAAGGTNEKLFF; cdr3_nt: TGTGCCGCTGGGGGGACTAATGAAAAACTGTTTTTT
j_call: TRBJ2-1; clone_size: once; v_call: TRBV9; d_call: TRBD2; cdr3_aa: CASSASRLPGLVNNEQFF; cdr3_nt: TGTGCCAGCAGCGCCTCCCGCCTACCGGGACTAGTCAACAATGAGCAGTTCTTC
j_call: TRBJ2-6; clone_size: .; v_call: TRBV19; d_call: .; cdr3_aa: CASSLSSGANVLTF; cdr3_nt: TGTGCCAGTAGTTTGAGCTCTGGGGCCAACGTCCTGACTTTC
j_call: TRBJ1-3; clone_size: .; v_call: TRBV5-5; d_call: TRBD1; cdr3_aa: CASSLDGDSGNTIYF; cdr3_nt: TGTGCCAGCAGCTTGGACGGGGACAGCGGAAACACCATATATTTT
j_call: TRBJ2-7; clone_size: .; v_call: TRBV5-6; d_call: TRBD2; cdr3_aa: CASSSGLDYEQYF; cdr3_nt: TGTGCCAGCAGCTCGGGACTAGATTACGAGCAGTACTTC
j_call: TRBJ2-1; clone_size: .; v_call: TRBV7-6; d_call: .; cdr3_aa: CASSPSLNNEQFF; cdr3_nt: TGTGCCAGCAGCCCGAGCTTAAACAATGAGCAGTTCTTC
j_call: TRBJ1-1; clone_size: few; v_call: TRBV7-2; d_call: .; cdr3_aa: CASSLVLNTEAFF; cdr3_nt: TGTGCCAGCAGCTTAGTATTGAACACTGAAGCTTTCTTT
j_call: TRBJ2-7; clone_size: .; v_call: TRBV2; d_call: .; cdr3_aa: CASSEDPATEQYF; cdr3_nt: TGTGCCAGCAGTGAAGATCCAGCAACCGAGCAGTACTTC
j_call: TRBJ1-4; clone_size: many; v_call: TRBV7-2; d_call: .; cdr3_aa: CASSLRGRDEKLFF; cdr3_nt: TGTGCCAGCAGCTTACGGGGGCGGGATGAAAAACTGTTTTTT
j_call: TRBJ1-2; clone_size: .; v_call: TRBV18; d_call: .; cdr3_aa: CASSPNLQGDGYGYTF; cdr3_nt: TGTGCCAGCTCACCAAACCTACAGGGAGACGGCTATGGCTACACCTTC
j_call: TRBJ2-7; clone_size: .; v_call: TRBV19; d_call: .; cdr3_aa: CASRGATHLDYEQYF; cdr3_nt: TGTGCCAGTAGAGGCGCGACCCATCTTGACTACGAGCAGTACTTC
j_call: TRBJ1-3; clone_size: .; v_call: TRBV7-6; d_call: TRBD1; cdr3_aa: CASRPGQGAAIYF; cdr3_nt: TGTGCCAGCAGACCCGGACAGGGGGCAGCCATATATTTT
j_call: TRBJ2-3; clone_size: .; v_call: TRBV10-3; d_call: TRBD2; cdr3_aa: CATERETDTQYF; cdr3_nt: TGTGCCACCGAGCGGGAGACGGATACGCAGTATTTT
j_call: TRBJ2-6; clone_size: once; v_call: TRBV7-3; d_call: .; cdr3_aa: CASRPSGANVLTF; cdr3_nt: TGTGCCAGCAGACCGTCAGGGGCCAACGTCCTGACTTTC
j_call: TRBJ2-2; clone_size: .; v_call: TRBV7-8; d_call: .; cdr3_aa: CASSASTGELFF; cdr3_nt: TGTGCCAGCAGCGCCAGCACCGGGGAGCTGTTTTTT
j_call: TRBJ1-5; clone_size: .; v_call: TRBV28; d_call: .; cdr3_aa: CASSLADSVDQPQHF; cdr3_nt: TGTGCCAGCAGTTTAGCGGACAGCGTCGATCAGCCCCAGCATTTT
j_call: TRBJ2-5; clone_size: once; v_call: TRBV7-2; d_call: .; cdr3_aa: CASSTLWGGGLRETQYF; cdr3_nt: TGTGCCAGCAGCACACTGTGGGGCGGGGGCCTTAGAGAGACCCAGTACTTC
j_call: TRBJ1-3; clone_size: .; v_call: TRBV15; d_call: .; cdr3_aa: CATSRGAGGISSGNTIYF; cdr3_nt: TGTGCCACCAGCAGAGGGGCTGGAGGGATTAGCTCTGGAAACACCATATATTTT
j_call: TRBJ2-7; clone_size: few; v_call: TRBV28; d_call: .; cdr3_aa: CASSTGGRNNLGEQYF; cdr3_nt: TGTGCCAGCAGTACCGGCGGACGCAACAACTTAGGCGAGCAGTACTTC
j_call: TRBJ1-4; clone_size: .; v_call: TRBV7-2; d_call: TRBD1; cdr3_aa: CASSSDRGGEKLFF; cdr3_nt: TGTGCCAGCAGCTCGGACAGGGGAGGAGAAAAACTGTTTTTT
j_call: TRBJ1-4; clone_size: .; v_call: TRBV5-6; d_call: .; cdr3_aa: CASSLRVNEKLFF; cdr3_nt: TGTGCCAGCAGCTTAAGGGTTAATGAAAAACTGTTTTTT
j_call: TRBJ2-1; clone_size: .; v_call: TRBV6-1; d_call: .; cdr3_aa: CASINSETYNEQFF; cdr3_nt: TGTGCCAGCATTAATAGCGAGACCTACAATGAGCAGTTCTTC
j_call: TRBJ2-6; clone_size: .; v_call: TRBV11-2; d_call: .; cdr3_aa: CASSLGGAGANVLTF; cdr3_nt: TGTGCCAGCAGCTTAGGGGGGGCAGGGGCCAACGTCCTGACTTTC
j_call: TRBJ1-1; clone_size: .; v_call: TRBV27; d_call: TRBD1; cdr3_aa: CASSPWDRVNTEAFF; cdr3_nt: TGTGCCAGCAGCCCGTGGGACAGGGTGAACACTGAAGCTTTCTTT
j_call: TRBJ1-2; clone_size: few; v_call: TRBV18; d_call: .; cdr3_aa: CASSQQTAADYVGYTF; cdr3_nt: TGTGCCAGCTCACAGCAGACAGCAGCTGATTATGTCGGCTACACCTTC
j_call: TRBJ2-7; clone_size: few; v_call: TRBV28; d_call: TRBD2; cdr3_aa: CASTWTSGSYEQYF; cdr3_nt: TGTGCCAGCACCTGGACTAGCGGATCCTACGAGCAGTACTTC
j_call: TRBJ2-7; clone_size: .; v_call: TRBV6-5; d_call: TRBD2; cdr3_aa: CASFGTSGSYEQYF; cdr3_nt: TGTGCCAGCTTCGGGACTAGCGGTTCCTACGAGCAGTACTTC
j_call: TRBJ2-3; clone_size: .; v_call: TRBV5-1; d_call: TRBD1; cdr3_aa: CASSFGTGYTDTQYF; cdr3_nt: TGCGCCAGCAGCTTCGGGACAGGGTACACAGATACGCAGTATTTT
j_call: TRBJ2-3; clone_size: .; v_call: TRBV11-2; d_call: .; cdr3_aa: CASSLALVADTQYF; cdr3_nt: TGTGCCAGCAGCTTAGCACTAGTGGCAGATACGCAGTATTTT
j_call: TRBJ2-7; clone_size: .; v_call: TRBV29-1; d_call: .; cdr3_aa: CSVGGGYEQYF; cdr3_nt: TGCAGCGTTGGGGGAGGTTACGAGCAGTACTTC
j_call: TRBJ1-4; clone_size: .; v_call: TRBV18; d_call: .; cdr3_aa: CASSLAKLATNEKLFF; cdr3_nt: TGTGCCAGCTCACTCGCAAAACTCGCAACTAATGAAAAACTGTTTTTT
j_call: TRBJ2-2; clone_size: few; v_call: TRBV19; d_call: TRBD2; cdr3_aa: CASSISGGVGELFF; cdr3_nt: TGTGCCAGTAGTATTTCGGGGGGAGTCGGGGAGCTGTTTTTT
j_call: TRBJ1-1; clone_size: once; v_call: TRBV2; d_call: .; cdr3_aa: CASELNTEAFF; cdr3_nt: TGTGCCAGCGAGTTGAACACTGAAGCTTTCTTT
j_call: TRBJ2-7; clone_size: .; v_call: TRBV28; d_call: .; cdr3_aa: CASTPGRLINEQYF; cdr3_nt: TGTGCCAGCACCCCAGGGCGGCTGATTAACGAGCAGTACTTC
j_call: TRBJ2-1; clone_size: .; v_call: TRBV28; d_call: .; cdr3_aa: CASSLPSMDTLYNEQFF; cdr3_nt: TGTGCCAGCAGTTTACCCTCCATGGACACCCTATACAATGAGCAGTTCTTC
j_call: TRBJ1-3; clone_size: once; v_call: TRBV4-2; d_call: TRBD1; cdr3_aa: CASSQALGQGGNTIYF; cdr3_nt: TGTGCCAGCAGCCAAGCACTCGGACAGGGGGGAAACACCATATATTTT
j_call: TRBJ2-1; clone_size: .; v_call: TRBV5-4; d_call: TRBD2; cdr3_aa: CASSFSSGRSDEQFF; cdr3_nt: TGTGCCAGCAGCTTTTCAAGCGGGAGAAGCGATGAGCAGTTCTTC
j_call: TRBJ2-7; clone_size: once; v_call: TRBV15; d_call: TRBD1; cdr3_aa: CATSRRTGANEQYF; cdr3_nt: TGTGCCACCAGCAGACGGACAGGGGCGAACGAGCAGTACTTC
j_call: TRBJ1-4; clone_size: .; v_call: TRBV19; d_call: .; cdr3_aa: CASSFTLGEKLFF; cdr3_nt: TGTGCCAGTAGTTTTACCCTCGGGGAAAAACTGTTTTTT